This T cell receptor beta chain stems from a study of a mutant IDH1 vaccine in newly diagnosed glioma. Whole-study context: Patients in the study were vaccinated eight times, receiving shots in weeks 1, 3, 5, 7, 11, 15, 19 and 23. Treated patients were around 62% male, approximately 38% female, mean age 40.4 years.

As to time point: week 11, during vaccination. The vaccine gave 300 ug of a 20-mer mutant IDH1 peptide subcutaneously per dose. The CDR3 is 15 residues long. V lost 5 bases and J 0 bases, leaving 14 bases between the germline ends. Germline loops: CDR1 MDHEN, CDR2 SYDVKM. Clones were read by immunoSEQ multiplex PCR, and TCRdb kept only the in-frame ones, dropping some. Found here are about 60,000 clones, less than 85% of them singletons; the top ten hold approximately 9.5%. On this clone: Its target is unknown.

The sample in question was PBMCs, obtained from a glioma patient whose treatment included an IDH1 peptide vaccine. This clonotype was sampled from a woman aged 45-59 years with glioma. The V call is TRBV28, the J call TRBJ2-7; D gene unclear. In DNA, the CDR3 is TGTGCCAGCAGTCTTTCCCGCCACAGCTCCTACGAGCAGTACTTC. The encoded protein is CASSLSRHSSYEQYF. Complete variable domain (other parts from reference TRBV28 and TRBJ2-7): DVKVTQSSRYLVKRTGEKVFLECVQDMDHENMFWYRQDPGLGLRLIYFSYDVKMKEKGDIPEGYSVSREKKERFSLILESASTNQTSMYLCASSLSRHSSYEQYFGPGTRLTVT.